The next 18 T cell receptor beta chains were all read from a single sample in a study of blood T cell repertoires in COVID-19. Assay: immunoSEQ multiplex PCR; the TCRdb copy retains only in-frame clones and omits some. The sample comprises approximately 97,000 clones, 90% of which are singletons, and about 1.7% rests with the top ten. The sequenced material came from peripheral blood. These receptors all stem from a man in his sixties with acute or convalescent COVID-19.

The gene calls are TRBV10-3 and TRBJ1-4; possibly TRBD1 for D (5 bases). V shed 10 bases and J shed 5 bases, with 17 bases lying between them. CDR3 length: 14 residues. Germline CDR1 ENHRY, CDR2 SYGVKD. The CDR3 loop is CATRVDGGNEKLFF. The DNA for the CDR3 is TGTGCCACCAGGGTAGACGGCGGGAATGAAAAACTGTTTTTT.

In its sample, this clone was seen once. The V call is TRBV18, the J call TRBJ2-1; TRBD1 aligns across 9 bases. After removal of 6 bases from V and 5 bases from J, the junction contained 8 bases not matched to a gene. Germline CDR1 and CDR2: KGHSH and LQKENI. The length of the CDR3 is 15 residues. The CDR3 sequence is CASSQQGAMDNEQFF. The CDR3 coding sequence is TGTGCCAGCTCCCAACAGGGGGCTATGGACAATGAGCAGTTCTTC.

V and J are TRBV27 and TRBJ1-1; D unresolved. The CDR3 spans 14 residues. V was pared by 3 bases and J by 1 base, with 9 bases between. Per germline, CDR1 MNHEY and CDR2 SMNVEV (reference sequence). The CDR3 sequence is CASSFFGTNTEAFF. In DNA form, the CDR3 reads TGTGCCAGCAGTTTTTTCGGTACGAACACTGAAGCTTTCTTT.

The gene calls are TRBV7-8 and TRBJ1-2; maybe TRBD1 (6 bases). There are 14 residues in the CDR3. Germline V gives CDR1 SGHVS, CDR2 FQNEAQ. Trimming left V 2 bases short and J 4 bases short, with 11 bases between. CDR3 sequence reads: CASSLRQGIYGYTF. In DNA form, the CDR3 reads TGTGCCAGCAGCTTACGCCAGGGGATCTATGGCTACACCTTC.

The chain has TRBV5-5 and TRBJ1-2; D unresolved. V lost 0 bases, J lost 2 bases, and 8 bases lay in between. CDR1 and CDR2 from the germline V gene are SGHKS and YYEKEE (reference sequence). The CDR3 totals 14 residues. The CDR3 reads CASSLVPGNYGYTF. The DNA for the CDR3 is TGTGCCAGCAGCTTGGTACCGGGGAACTATGGCTACACCTTC. The full variable domain, with the rest looked up from reference TRBV5-5 and TRBJ1-2, is DAGVTQSPTHLIKTRGQQVTLRCSPISGHKSVSWYQQVLGQGPQFIFQYYEKEERGRGNFPDRFSARQFPNYSSELNVNALLLGDSALYLCASSLVPGNYGYTFGSGTRLTVV.

The chain couples TRBV6-5 to TRBJ1-2; unclear D gene. CDR1 is MNHEY and CDR2 is SVGAGI in the germline V gene. The ends were cut back, 0 bases at V and 1 base at J, with 12 bases in the middle. CDR3 length: 16 residues. CDR3 nucleotides: TGTGCCAGCAGTTACTCATCAACCGAACTTAACTATGGCTACACCTTC. This gives the protein CASSYSSTELNYGYTF.

The gene calls are TRBV19 and TRBJ1-6; D may be TRBD1 (6 bases). Trimming shortened V by 4 bases and J by 7 bases, and 8 bases separated the two germline ends. Germline V lookup: CDR1 LNHDA, CDR2 SQIVND (reference sequence). The CDR3 length is 13 residues. In DNA, the CDR3 is TGTGCCAGTAGTAATACAGGGAATTCACCCCTCCACTTT. It translates to CASSNTGNSPLHF.

This chain connects TRBV7-9 to TRBJ1-4, with 9 nucleotides matching TRBD1. The CDR3 covers 17 residues. Looked up from germline, CDR1 is SEHNR and CDR2 is FQNEAQ (reference sequence). V lost 0 bases and J lost 5; bases outside the gene matches: 7. The CDR3 region is CASSLAYRTGENEKLFF. In DNA form, the CDR3 reads TGTGCCAGCAGCTTAGCGTATAGGACAGGGGAGAATGAAAAACTGTTTTTT.

About this clone itself: Additional DNA sequences in this sample encode the identical CDR3. The chain combines TRBV30 with TRBJ1-2, with 7 bases aligning to TRBD1. From germline, CDR1 is GTSNPN and CDR2 SVGIG (reference sequence). Trimming cost V 4 bases and J 2 bases; bases outside gene matches: 1. The length of the CDR3 is 12 residues. DNA of the CDR3: TGTGCCTGGAACAGGGGAAACTATGGCTACACCTTC. This gives the protein CAWNRGNYGYTF.

CDR3 in amino acids: CASSENRGAFF. As DNA, the CDR3 is TGTGCCAGCAGTGAAAACAGGGGAGCTTTCTTT. The chain employs TRBV6-1 and TRBJ1-1; 7 bases are a match to TRBD1. Germline V gene sequence: CDR1 MNHNS, CDR2 SASEGT. CDR3 size: 11 residues. Trimming removed 2 bases from V and 10 bases from J; junction bases left unmatched: 1.

The chain is built from TRBV19 and TRBJ2-6, with TRBD2 as a possible D gene (5 bases). Germline V gene data show CDR1 as LNHDA and CDR2 as SQIVND (reference sequence). Trimming took off 6 bases at V and 0 bases at J, with 12 bases between the two ends. The CDR3 totals 16 residues. The CDR3 here is CASRYNRGSGANVLTF. DNA for the CDR3: TGTGCCAGTAGGTATAACCGGGGCTCTGGGGCCAACGTCCTGACTTTC.

V gene TRBV28 combines with J gene TRBJ2-7, with D possibly being TRBD2 (5 bases). V lost 2 bases and J 0 bases, leaving 5 bases between the germline ends. Germline V gives CDR1 MDHEN, CDR2 SYDVKM. CDR3 size: 13 residues. As DNA, the CDR3 is TGTGCCAGCAGTTTAGGGAGCTCCTACGAGCAGTACGTC. Protein sequence: CASSLGSSYEQYV.

This clone was detected once. V and J are TRBV3-1 (or the pseudogene TRBV3-2) and TRBJ1-1; D remains unclear. CDR3 length equals 15 residues. Trimming shortened V by 4 bases and J by 5 bases, and 17 bases separated the two germline ends. Germline V lookup: CDR1 LGHDT, CDR2 YNNKEL (reference sequence). CDR3 bases: TGTGCCAGCAGCCCCCCCGGGTGGCGTGGGACTGAAGCTTTCTTT. This encodes CASSPPGWRGTEAFF.

The chain is built from TRBV7-2 and TRBJ1-2, with 8 bases lining up with TRBD1. J gave up 5 bases and V 6 bases, and 8 bases lay outside the gene matches. CDR1 is SGHTA, CDR2 FQGNSA, per germline. The CDR3 is made up of 14 amino acids. The CDR3 loop reads CASSQQGAGYGYTF. Here the CDR3 DNA reads TGTGCCAGCAGTCAGCAGGGGGCTGGATATGGCTACACCTTC.

This chain connects TRBV7-2 to TRBJ2-4; TRBD2 matches 9 bases. Germline V gene lookup returns CDR1 SGHTA and CDR2 FQGNSA. This CDR3 comprises 18 residues. V shed 5 bases, J shed 6 bases, and the junction held 17 bases outside the gene matches. This CDR3 is CASSLRGLGSGGRNIQYF. In DNA form, the CDR3 reads TGTGCCAGCAGCCTTAGGGGCTTGGGTAGCGGGGGCCGAAACATTCAGTACTTC. Based on the CDR3 plus reference TRBV7-2 and TRBJ2-4, the full variable domain is GAGVSQSPSNKVTEKGKDVELRCDPISGHTALYWYRQSLGQGLEFLIYFQGNSAPDKSGLPSDRFSAERTGGSVSTLTIQRTQQEDSAVYLCASSLRGLGSGGRNIQYFGAGTRLSVL.

This clone was detected only once. This chain joins TRBV24-1 and TRBJ1-2; D gene unclear. V was clipped by 3 bases and J by 3 bases, with 7 bases between them. The CDR3 totals 13 residues. Germline values: CDR1 KGHDR, CDR2 SFDVKD. This chain's CDR3 is CATSDGSDYGYTF. In DNA, the CDR3 is TGTGCCACCAGTGATGGCAGCGACTATGGCTACACCTTC.

In the case of this clone: This sample also contains other DNA sequences that code for the same CDR3. The V call is TRBV18, the J call TRBJ1-2; D unclear. The CDR3 is made up of 12 amino acids. Trimming left V 0 bases short and J 4 bases short, with 3 bases between. The germline V gene has CDR1 KGHSH and CDR2 LQKENI. The CDR3 sequence is CASSPPGYGYTF. Written as DNA, the CDR3 is TGTGCCAGCTCACCACCCGGCTATGGCTACACCTTC.

The chain combines TRBV11-2 with TRBJ2-5; a possible D gene is TRBD1 (5 bases). The CDR3 consists of 15 residues. Germline lookup yields CDR1 SGHAT and CDR2 FQNNGV. Trimming removed 2 bases from V and 0 bases from J, with 10 bases in between. CDR3 sequence reads: CASSLFQGYQETQYF. CDR3 DNA sequence: TGTGCCAGCAGCTTATTCCAGGGTTACCAAGAGACCCAGTACTTC.